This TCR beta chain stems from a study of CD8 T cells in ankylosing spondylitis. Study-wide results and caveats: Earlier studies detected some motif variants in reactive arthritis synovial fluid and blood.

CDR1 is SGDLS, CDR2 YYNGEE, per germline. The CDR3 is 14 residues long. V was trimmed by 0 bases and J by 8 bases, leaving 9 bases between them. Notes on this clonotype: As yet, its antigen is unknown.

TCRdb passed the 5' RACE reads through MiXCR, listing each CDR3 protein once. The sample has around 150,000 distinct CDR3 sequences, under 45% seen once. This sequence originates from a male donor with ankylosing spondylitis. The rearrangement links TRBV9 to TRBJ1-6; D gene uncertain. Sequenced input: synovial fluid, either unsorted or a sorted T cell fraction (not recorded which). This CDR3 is CASSVGADYSPLHF. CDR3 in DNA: TGTGCCAGCAGCGTAGGGGCTGACTATTCACCCCTCCACTTT.